These 10 T cell receptor beta chains originate from one sample sequenced in a study of cytomegalovirus exposure and HLA in healthy donors. 13 Jbeta primers and 60 Vbeta primers were used for the PCR. Here immunoSEQ multiplex PCR was the method, and the copy in TCRdb shows in-frame clones only, minus some. The data show 85,000 to 120,000 clones, with approximately 80% seen just once and roughly 3.9% held by the top ten. Sequencing used PBMCs. All receptors come from a man in his sixties in good health and CMV-seronegative.

The rearrangement joins TRBV6-5 to TRBJ2-7; 8 positions agree with TRBD1. V lost 6 bases, J lost 1 base, and 8 bases stayed unmatched. This CDR3 contains 15 residues. Germline CDR1 reads MNHEY; CDR2 reads SVGAGI. The CDR3 loop reads CASSQNRGASYEQYV. DNA of the CDR3: TGTGCCAGCAGCCAAAACAGGGGGGCTTCCTACGAGCAGTACGTC.

The chain is built from TRBV7-9 and TRBJ2-7; 8 bases map to TRBD1. After removal of 6 bases from V and 7 bases from J, the junction contained 5 bases not matched to a gene. The length of the CDR3 is 12 residues. Per germline, CDR1 SEHNR and CDR2 FQNEAQ (reference sequence). The CDR3 nucleotides read TGTGCCAGCAGACCCACAGGGGGAGAGCAGTACGTC. This encodes CASRPTGGEQYV.

This clone has more than one count but fewer than ten. The gene calls are TRBV4-2 and TRBJ2-1; 10 bases match TRBD2. CDR3 length equals 18 residues. The ends lost 1 base at V and 1 base at J; junction bases unmatched: 7. Germline CDR1 and CDR2: LGHNA and YNFKEQ. CDR3 residues: CASSQVSGGFPSYNEQFF. CDR3 DNA sequence: TGTGCCAGCAGCCAAGTTAGCGGGGGGTTTCCTTCCTACAATGAGCAGTTCTTC.

This sequence joins TRBV28 and TRBJ1-1, with 9 bases lining up with TRBD1. With V trimmed by 5 bases and J by 0 bases, 13 bases remained unmatched. Germline CDR1 MDHEN, CDR2 SYDVKM. This CDR3 has 18 amino acids. This chain's CDR3 is CASSQPIGQGTMNTEAFF. Written as DNA, the CDR3 is TGTGCCAGCAGTCAACCCATTGGACAGGGGACGATGAACACTGAAGCTTTCTTT.

The V gene is TRBV19, the J gene TRBJ1-2; D gene unclear. Trimming pared 7 bases from V and 3 bases from J, leaving 21 bases between. There are 16 residues in the CDR3. From germline, CDR1 is LNHDA and CDR2 SQIVND (reference sequence). The CDR3 nucleotides are TGTGCCAGTATCGCCCGCCCAGGCAGGTCGCACTATGGCTACACCTTC. It yields the protein CASIARPGRSHYGYTF.

The chain combines TRBV7-9 with TRBJ1-2; weak D call: TRBD1 (6 bases). Germline V lookup: CDR1 SEHNR, CDR2 FQNEAQ (reference sequence). Between the trimmed V and J ends, which lost 7 bases and 4 bases, there was a span of 16 bases. CDR3 length: 14 amino acids. DNA of the CDR3: TGTGCCAGCACCCAGGGACGGGACACCTATGGCTACACCTTC. This encodes CASTQGRDTYGYTF.

This chain uses TRBV6-5 with TRBJ2-7; 7 nucleotides agree with TRBD1. The length of the CDR3 is 15 residues. V lost 5 bases, J lost 6 bases, and 13 bases stayed unmatched. Germline V gene sequence: CDR1 MNHEY, CDR2 SVGAGI. The CDR3 region has the DNA TGTGCCAGCAGTCGTACCCGACAGGGCCCCTCCGAGCAGTACTTC. Translated, it gives CASSRTRQGPSEQYF.

Only a few counts were recorded for this clone. The gene calls are TRBV2 and TRBJ2-5, with 12 bases identical to TRBD2. In germline, CDR1 is SNHLY, CDR2 FYNNEI. CDR3 length equals 15 residues. J lost 1 base, V lost 10 bases, and 7 bases had no gene match. Here the CDR3 DNA reads TGTGCCACAGGTGGGGGACTAGCGGGCCAAGAGACCCAGTACTTC. It is translated as CATGGGLAGQETQYF.

The chain recombines TRBV7-2 with TRBJ2-2; 7 bases are shared with TRBD1. The ends lost 4 bases at V and 4 bases at J; junction bases unmatched: 3. Looked up from germline, CDR1 is SGHTA and CDR2 is FQGNSA. The CDR3 totals 14 residues. For the CDR3, the DNA is TGTGCCAGCAGCTCACAGGGGTCCACCGGGGAGCTGTTTTTT. It specifies CASSSQGSTGELFF.

The J gene is TRBJ2-7, the V gene TRBV6-5; 11 bases agree with TRBD1. Looked up from germline, CDR1 is MNHEY and CDR2 is SVGAGI. After removal of 4 bases from V and 4 bases from J, the junction contained 6 bases not matched to a gene. The CDR3 is 15 residues long. CDR3 nucleotides: TGTGCCAGCAGTTCCTGGACAGGGGGCAGATACGAGCAGTACTTC. It encodes CASSSWTGGRYEQYF.